This is a list of T cell receptor beta chains from one sample in a study of cytomegalovirus exposure and HLA in healthy donors. The repertoire was sequenced with immunoSEQ multiplex PCR; TCRdb's copy has only in-frame clones and lacks some. The sample has under 150,000 clones, less than 90% seen once; the top ten hold about 2.7%. Material: PBMCs. Receptor source: a man between 18 and 29 years old in good health and CMV-seronegative. The CDR3 runs from the conserved cysteine through the conserved F or W. The D gene is left open where the match is weak. Size is stated for part of the rows, as once, few or many counts, or as a class when the clone is expanded.

CDR3 length | clone size | J gene | V gene | D gene | CDR3 DNA | CDR3 protein
16 | many | TRBJ2-2 | TRBV4-3 | TRBD2 | TGCGCCAGCAGCCAAGACCTAGCGGGAGAGGTCGGGGAGCTGTTTTTT | CASSQDLAGEVGELFF
16 | - | TRBJ2-5 | TRBV27 | - | TGTGCCAGCTCCCGAGAGGGCGTCTACCCCCAAGAGACCCAGTACTTC | CASSREGVYPQETQYF
16 | - | TRBJ2-3 | TRBV5-3 | TRBD1 | TGTGCCAGAAGCTTGTCTGGACAGGTTAGATCGGATACGCAGTATTTT | CARSLSGQVRSDTQYF
16 | - | TRBJ2-1 | TRBV15 | TRBD2 | TGTGCCACCAGCAGAGATATCAGCGGGGACTACAATGAGCAGTTCTTC | CATSRDISGDYNEQFF
15 | - | TRBJ1-2 | TRBV19 | TRBD1 | TGTGCCAGTAGTACTACCGGGACAGTCAACTATGGCTACACCTTC | CASSTTGTVNYGYTF
15 | - | TRBJ2-4 | TRBV7-8 | - | TGTGCCAGCAGCTCGGGCGGGGGCGGCAAAAACATTCAGTACTTC | CASSSGGGGKNIQYF
13 | - | TRBJ2-1 | TRBV6-5 | - | TGTGCCAGCAGTTACAGACATTACAATGAGCAGTTCTTC | CASSYRHYNEQFF
16 | - | TRBJ1-4 | TRBV6-1 | TRBD1 | TGTGCCAGCAGTGAAGGGGGACAGGGGGCGTTTGAAAAACTGTTTTTT | CASSEGGQGAFEKLFF
14 | - | TRBJ1-2 | TRBV5-6 | - | TGTGCCAGCAGCTTGTCAGGGTCAAACTATGGCTACACCTTC | CASSLSGSNYGYTF
13 | few | TRBJ1-2 | TRBV5-1 | TRBD1 | TGCGCCAGCAGCCAAACAGGGGTCTATGGCTACACCTTC | CASSQTGVYGYTF
14 | - | TRBJ2-5 | TRBV11-2 | TRBD1 | TGTGCCAGCAGCTTCGGACAGGGGGTAGAGACCCAGTACTTC | CASSFGQGVETQYF
13 | once | TRBJ2-5 | TRBV6-1 | - | TGTGCCAGCAGTGAAGTCCGGGTCGGGACCCAGTACTTC | CASSEVRVGTQYF
16 | few | TRBJ2-7 | TRBV10-1 | TRBD1 | TGCGCCAGCAGTGATACACAGGGGGCCAAAAACTACGAGCAGTACTTC | CASSDTQGAKNYEQYF
18 | - | TRBJ2-1 | TRBV5-8 | - | TGTGCCAGCAGCTCAGGTCCAGGGTCACTAAGCTCCTACAATGAGCAGTTCTTC | CASSSGPGSLSSYNEQFF
15 | - | TRBJ2-2 | TRBV6-1 | TRBD2 | TGTGCCAGCAGTGAATTTAGCGGGGGCACCGGGGAGCTGTTTTTT | CASSEFSGGTGELFF
15 | - | TRBJ2-7 | TRBV27 | - | TGTGCCAGCAGTTCCGAGGGGGTTCACACCTACGAGCAGTACTTC | CASSSEGVHTYEQYF
14 | - | TRBJ1-2 | TRBV7-9 | - | TGTGCCAGCAGCCCCCAAGGAGGGCCGGGGGGCTACACCTTC | CASSPQGGPGGYTF